The clone carrying this TCR beta chain was observed many times. Its antigen is currently unknown. Original methodology: A typical sample had approximately 93,000 TCRs, with roughly 20,000 to 700,000 overall. Via MiXCR, TCRdb re-called the RACE reads, giving one row per CDR3 protein. What appears here as the V and J calls and clone size reflects TCRdb's work, not the paper's. This sample has 35,000 to 55,000 distinct CDR3 sequences, with 3% to 4.5% found just once. The data are from a study of human T cells and chemical hapten exposure. Study-wide findings and caveats: TCRs above 1 in 1000 frequency stayed constant with DPC sensitization.

Time point denoted: healthy volunteer bleed at 6 weeks. Unfractionated whole blood yielded total RNA. The sequence was obtained from a human donor in good health. Some clones in this sample may be carry-over from other donors' samples. Sequenced input: whole blood.

For the CDR3, the DNA is TGCAGCGTTGATACGGGACTAGCGGGAGGCGGCGAGCAGTACTTC. This codes for CSVDTGLAGGGEQYF. This chain links TRBV29-1 with TRBJ2-7, with 15 bases matching TRBD2. The CDR3 runs to 15 residues. CDR1 is SQVTM, CDR2 ANQGSEA, per germline. The ends lost 3 bases at V and 6 bases at J; junction bases unmatched: 6.